The 7 T cell receptor beta chains below come from one sample, sequenced in a study of graft-versus-host responses after intestinal transplantation. Profiled with immunoSEQ multiplex PCR; TCRdb holds only in-frame clones, not every one. The table shows about 17,000 clones, with approximately 40% occurring only once. The authors plated approximately 200,000 CFSE-labeled responder cells with approximately 200,000 irradiated, violet-dye-labeled stimulator cells. Sequences were derived from alloreactive CD8+ T cells from a mixed lymphocyte reaction culture, sampled before intestinal transplant. Subset of the sample: CFSE-low proliferating T cells sorted from approximately 6-day pre-transplant mixed lymphocyte reaction (GvH or HvG direction). These receptors all come from a human patient who received an intestinal transplant.

This clone was recorded a few times. This chain joins TRBV4-1 and TRBJ2-1, with D perhaps assigned TRBD1 or TRBD2 (5 bases each). Germline CDR1 reads MGHRA; CDR2 reads YSYEKL. This CDR3 spans 13 amino acids. V was cut by 2 bases and J by 9 bases, with 11 bases left in between. As DNA, the CDR3 is TGCGCCAGCAGCCAAACCCCTGGGGGTGAGCAGTTCTTC. It yields the protein CASSQTPGGEQFF.

This sequence joins TRBV2 and TRBJ1-5; 7 positions agree with TRBD1. Trimming removed 6 bases from V and 7 bases from J; junction bases left unmatched: 18. Germline V gene lookup returns CDR1 SNHLY and CDR2 FYNNEI. The CDR3 has 17 amino acids. In DNA, the CDR3 is TGTGCCAGCAGCGTCCTGGGGGCGCAGGGGGTGTACCAGCCCCAGCATTTT. It yields the protein CASSVLGAQGVYQPQHF. Looking up the rest from reference TRBV2 and TRBJ1-5 gives the full variable domain: EPEVTQTPSHQVTQMGQEVILRCVPISNHLYFYWYRQILGQKVEFLVSFYNNEISEKSEIFDDQFSVERPDGSNFTLKIRSTKLEDSAMYFCASSVLGAQGVYQPQHFGDGTRLSIL.

As concerns this clone: Just one base apart from a much larger clone, this may be a read error. V gene TRBV27 combines with J gene TRBJ2-7, with D unclear. V was pared by 6 bases and J by 4 bases, with 13 bases between. CDR1 is MNHEY and CDR2 is SMNVEV in the germline V gene (reference sequence). The CDR3 runs 13 residues. The CDR3 reads CASRLGRAYEQYF. The DNA for the CDR3 is TGTGCCAGCAGGCTCGGACGGGCATACGAGCAGTACTTC.

A few counts support this clone. This chain connects TRBV5-1 to TRBJ1-3; D call uncertain. CDR1 SGHRS and CDR2 YFSETQ come from the germline V gene. V was shortened by 3 bases and J by 8 bases, with 6 bases between the two germline ends. CDR3 length: 11 residues. CDR3 sequence reads: CASSSGDTIYF. CDR3 nucleotides: TGCGCCAGCAGCTCTGGGGACACCATATATTTT.

Concerning this clone: The junction and the germline gene differ at one end; a read error may be behind it. This chain links TRBV6-9 with TRBJ2-7; the match to TRBD2 covers 10 bases. CDR3 length equals 15 residues. Germline-derived CDR1 and CDR2 are MNHGY and SVAAGI. The CDR3 coding sequence is TGTGCCAGCAATTATGAGCGGGAGGGCTCTAAGGTGCAGTACTTC. It codes for CASNYEREGSKVQYF.

This clone was counted a few times. The chain couples TRBV11-2 to TRBJ2-3, with TRBD2 matching 11 bases. Trimming took 0 bases from V and 0 from J; bases not matched to a gene: 2. The CDR3 spans 17 residues. The germline gives CDR1 SGHAT, CDR2 FQNNGV. CDR3 in amino acids: CASSLELAGDSTDTQYF. In DNA, the CDR3 is TGTGCCAGCAGCTTAGAACTAGCGGGGGACAGCACAGATACGCAGTATTTT.

The chain uses TRBV29-1 and TRBJ2-2, with D hard to call. The CDR3 totals 13 residues. V was pared by 3 bases and J by 0 bases, with 5 bases between. CDR1 and CDR2 from the germline V gene are SQVTM and ANQGSEA. CDR3: CSVDGTNTGELFF. The CDR3 region has the DNA TGCAGCGTTGATGGCACGAACACCGGGGAGCTGTTTTTT.